The 19 T cell receptor beta chains presented below share a single source sample, sequenced in a study of vaccination and CD4 T cells after COVID-19. Their specific antigens are unknown. The Oncomine TCR Beta short-read assay sequenced DNA from cultured CD4+ T cells. TCRdb redid the calling of the PCR reads with MiXCR, one entry per CDR3 protein. The top ten hold approximately 10% of the sample, which has 15,000 to 20,000 distinct CDR3 sequences, approximately 40% seen once. Stated treatment: approximately 10-day PBMC culture with coronavirus spike peptide pools or control peptides (ViraFEST assay). This specimen consisted of CD4+ T cells from blood, cultured in vitro, obtained after SARS-CoV-2 vaccination. These receptors were collected from a human donor who had recovered from COVID-19.

The genes are TRBV19 and TRBJ1-2; possibly TRBD1 for D (5 bases). Germline assignment: CDR1 LNHDA and CDR2 SQIVND (reference sequence). The V end was cut by 3 bases, the J end by 1 base, with 15 bases between. The CDR3 runs 16 residues. The CDR3 protein is CASSIQQGLGNYGYTF. The CDR3 coding sequence is TGTGCCAGTAGTATTCAGCAGGGCCTGGGTAACTATGGCTACACCTTC.

This chain joins TRBV2 and TRBJ2-2, with TRBD2 matching 14 bases. Per the germline V gene, CDR1 is SNHLY and CDR2 is FYNNEI. The CDR3 has 15 residues. The V and J ends lost 9 bases and 6 bases, in that order; junction bases with no gene match: 6. CDR3 in amino acids: CASTGTSGSSGELFF. The CDR3 nucleotides read TGTGCCAGTACCGGGACTAGCGGGAGTTCCGGGGAGCTGTTTTTT.

J is TRBJ1-1 and V is TRBV20-1; tentative D call: TRBD1 (6 bases). V was clipped by 2 bases and J by 7 bases, with 11 bases between them. Germline V lookup: CDR1 DFQATT, CDR2 SNEGSKA (reference sequence). This CDR3 is 12 amino acids long. In DNA, the CDR3 is TGCAGTGCTAGAAGGGGGGCAAATGAAGCTTTCTTT. Protein sequence: CSARRGANEAFF.

The rearrangement links TRBV19 to TRBJ1-3; 10 nucleotides agree with TRBD1. J gave up 4 bases and V 6 bases, and 3 bases lay outside the gene matches. The CDR3 covers 14 residues. CDR1 is LNHDA, CDR2 SQIVND, per germline (reference sequence). The CDR3 here is CASSRDRGGNTIYF. CDR3 nucleotides: TGTGCCAGTAGCCGGGACAGGGGAGGAAACACCATATATTTT.

The genes are TRBV6-1 and TRBJ2-7, with 7 bases lining up with TRBD2. CDR1 and CDR2 from the germline V gene are MNHNS and SASEGT. J gave up 5 bases and V 5 bases, and 6 bases lay outside the gene matches. The CDR3 is 13 residues long. The CDR3 sequence: CASSRGLLDEQYF. For the CDR3, the DNA is TGTGCCAGCAGTCGGGGACTACTGGACGAGCAGTACTTC.

This rearrangement joins TRBV11-2 to TRBJ2-1; TRBD2 agrees at 13 bases. V trimming: 5 bases; J trimming: 0 bases; junction bases outside the gene matches: 10. Germline CDR1 and CDR2: SGHAT and FQNNGV. This CDR3 spans 19 amino acids. Here the CDR3 reads CASSLGTSGAYSSYNEQFF. The CDR3 DNA reads as TGTGCCAGCAGCCTAGGGACTAGCGGGGCCTACAGCTCCTACAATGAGCAGTTCTTC.

The rearrangement uses TRBV19 and TRBJ2-3; D uncertain. Germline values: CDR1 LNHDA, CDR2 SQIVND (reference sequence). Deletions cut 3 bases from V and 0 bases from J, with 10 bases between. This CDR3 comprises 15 residues. CDR3 sequence: CASSILRSSTDTQYF. Here the CDR3 DNA reads TGTGCCAGTAGTATCCTCCGTTCTAGCACAGATACGCAGTATTTT.

This rearrangement joins TRBV11-3 to TRBJ2-3; D ambiguous. V was clipped by 5 bases and J by 4 bases, with 7 bases between them. CDR3 length: 12 amino acids. Per germline, CDR1 SGHNT and CDR2 YENEEA. CDR3: CASSLWADTQYF. The CDR3 DNA reads TGTGCCAGCAGCCTTTGGGCAGATACGCAGTATTTT. Based on the CDR3 plus reference TRBV11-3 and TRBJ2-3, the full variable domain is EAGVVQSPRYKIIEKKQPVAFWCNPISGHNTLYWYLQNLGQGPELLIRYENEEAVDDSQLPKDRFSAERLKGVDSTLKIQPAELGDSAVYLCASSLWADTQYFGPGTRLTVL.

The chain has TRBV5-6 and TRBJ1-1; no clear D. Trimming left V 1 base short and J 1 base short, with 5 bases between. The CDR3 is made up of 13 amino acids. CDR1 and CDR2 (germline): SGHDT, YYEEEE. This chain's CDR3 is CASSLPGNTEAFF. The DNA for the CDR3 is TGTGCCAGCAGCTTGCCGGGGAACACTGAAGCTTTCTTT.

This clonotype was observed a few times. J is TRBJ2-2 and V is TRBV10-1; D not certain. CDR1 WNHNN and CDR2 SYGVQD come from the germline V gene (reference sequence). This CDR3 is 17 amino acids long. The ends were cut back, 0 bases at V and 2 bases at J, with 13 bases in the middle. The CDR3 is CASSESVGQINTGELFF. The CDR3 DNA reads as TGCGCCAGCAGTGAGTCGGTGGGTCAGATAAACACCGGGGAGCTGTTTTTT.

V is TRBV7-9 and J is TRBJ1-2; 7 bases align to TRBD1. The V gene end was trimmed by 5 bases and the J gene end by 5 bases; junction bases not matched to a gene: 8. This CDR3 comprises 14 residues. The germline V gene encodes CDR1 SEHNR and CDR2 FQNEAQ (reference sequence). The CDR3 loop reads CASSKATGTYGYTF. The CDR3 bases are TGTGCCAGCAGCAAAGCGACAGGGACTTATGGCTACACCTTC.

V and J are TRBV6-2 or TRBV6-3 and TRBJ1-1; D gene unclear. Germline V CDR1 and CDR2: MNHEY, SVGEGT. The CDR3 is 15 amino acids. V was clipped by 0 bases and J by 5 bases, with 13 bases between them. The CDR3 protein is CASSYSRGSGTEAFF. CDR3 bases: TGTGCCAGCAGTTACTCGCGAGGGTCGGGGACTGAAGCTTTCTTT.

The CDR3, as DNA: TGTGCCAGCCAATCAACATTGGAAGAGACCCAGTACTTC. Protein sequence: CASQSTLEETQYF. The gene calls are TRBV6-2 or TRBV6-3 and TRBJ2-5, with D unclear. This CDR3 contains 13 residues. V was pared by 8 bases and J by 3 bases, with 13 bases between. Germline CDR1 MNHEY, CDR2 SVGEGT.

Remarks on this clonotype: Given the absence of the conserved phenylalanine or tryptophan at the CDR3 end, a read error is likely. The rearrangement links TRBV5-4 to TRBJ2-5; a weak D match, TRBD2 (5 bases). The CDR3 has 14 residues. Per the germline V gene, CDR1 is SGHNT and CDR2 is YYREEE (reference sequence). Trimming shortened V by 4 bases and J by 6 bases, and 16 bases separated the two germline ends. CDR3 bases: TGTGCCAGCAGCGGGAAAGCGGAAGCCAAGACCCAGTACTAC. Amino acid sequence: CASSGKAEAKTQYY.

This clonotype was observed a single time. The CDR3 region has the DNA TGTGCCAGCAGTATAAATAGGGGGGCCCCGGTCGATACGCAGTATTTT. Its translation: CASSINRGAPVDTQYF. The chain links TRBV11-2 to TRBJ2-3, with D possibly called TRBD1 or TRBD2 (6 bases each). Germline V gene sequence: CDR1 SGHAT, CDR2 FQNNGV. The CDR3 runs 16 residues. The V end lost 6 bases, the J end lost 6 bases, and 22 bases lay between the germline ends.

Relative to its sample, this clonotype is medium-sized. The chain uses TRBV18 and TRBJ2-5; 11 bases agree with TRBD2. The CDR3 extends over 15 amino acids. Germline CDR1 and CDR2: KGHSH and LQKENI. Trimming cost V 6 bases and J 4 bases; bases outside gene matches: 7. CDR3 sequence: CASSLSGGARETQYF. The CDR3, as DNA: TGTGCCAGCTCCCTTAGCGGGGGGGCACGAGAGACCCAGTACTTC. The full variable domain, with the rest looked up from reference TRBV18 and TRBJ2-5, is NAGVMQNPRHLVRRRGQEARLRCSPMKGHSHVYWYRQLPEEGLKFMVYLQKENIIDESGMPKERFSAEFPKEGPSILRIQQVVRGDSAAYFCASSLSGGARETQYFGPGTRLLVL.

This clonotype was detected only a few times. V is TRBV5-4 and J is TRBJ1-2; possibly TRBD1 for D (6 bases). The CDR3 is 15 amino acids. V gave up 3 bases and J gave up 2 bases, with 14 bases separating them. The germline CDR1 and CDR2 sequences are SGHNT and YYREEE (reference sequence). CDR3 sequence (DNA): TGTGCCAGCAGCTCGGGTCGCGGGGGCAACTATGGCTACACCTTC. This translates into CASSSGRGGNYGYTF.

The chain recombines TRBV28 with TRBJ1-1; weak D call: TRBD1 (5 bases). The V gene lost 2 bases and the J gene lost 9 bases, with 10 bases spanning the gap. The length of the CDR3 is 12 residues. The V gene's germline CDR1 is MDHEN and CDR2 SYDVKM. CDR3 region: CASSLNRKKAFF. For the CDR3, the DNA is TGTGCCAGCAGTTTAAACAGGAAGAAAGCTTTCTTT.

The chain carries TRBV6-1 and TRBJ1-2; TRBD1 matches 7 bases. The CDR3 covers 14 residues. V shed 3 bases, J shed 7 bases, and the junction held 8 bases outside the gene matches. CDR1 MNHNS and CDR2 SASEGT come from the germline V gene. CDR3 sequence reads: CASSDRDRAGGYTF. CDR3 coding DNA: TGTGCCAGCAGTGACAGAGACAGGGCGGGTGGCTACACCTTC.